This TCR beta chain stems from a study of blood T cells in healthy people across ages. About 9.6 milliliters of peripheral blood were drawn from each donor into EDTA-treated tubes. Next came a second PCR, run for about 7 to 11 cycles, which used a sample-barcoded 5' primer along with a J-beta primer mix. TCRdb re-called the 5' RACE reads through MiXCR, storing one row per CDR3 protein. The table has 540,000 or so distinct CDR3 sequences, roughly 48% seen once. CDR1 is MNHEY, CDR2 SVGAGI, per germline. The CDR3 extends over 14 amino acids. Deletions cut 5 bases from V and 1 base from J, with 11 bases between. Ten or more counts support this clonotype.

Sequenced sample: blood. The sequence was obtained from an elderly man in good health. The rearrangement links TRBV6-5 to TRBJ2-5, with D tentatively TRBD1 (6 bases). The CDR3 spells CASSPRTVQETQYF. The CDR3 nucleotides are TGTGCCAGCAGTCCTCGGACAGTCCAAGAGACCCAGTACTTC.